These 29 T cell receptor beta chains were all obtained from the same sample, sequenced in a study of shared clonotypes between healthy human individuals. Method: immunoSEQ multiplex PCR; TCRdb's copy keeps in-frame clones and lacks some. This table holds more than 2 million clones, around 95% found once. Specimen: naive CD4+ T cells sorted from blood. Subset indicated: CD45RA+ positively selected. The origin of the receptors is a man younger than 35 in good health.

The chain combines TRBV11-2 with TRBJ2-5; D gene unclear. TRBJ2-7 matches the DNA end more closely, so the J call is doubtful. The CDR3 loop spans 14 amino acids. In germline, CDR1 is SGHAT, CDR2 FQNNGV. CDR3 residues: CASSLDQVSYEQYF. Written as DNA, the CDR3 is TGTGCCAGCAGCTTAGATCAGGTATCCTACGAGCAGTACTTC.

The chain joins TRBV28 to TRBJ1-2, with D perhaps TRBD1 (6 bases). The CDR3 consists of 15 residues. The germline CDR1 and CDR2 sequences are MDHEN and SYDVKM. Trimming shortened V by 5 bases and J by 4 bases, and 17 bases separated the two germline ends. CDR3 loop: CASSPRGGLSYGYTF. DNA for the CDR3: TGTGCCAGCAGTCCGCGTGGGGGGCTAAGCTATGGCTACACCTTC.

This chain's CDR3 is CASSFWIAKNIQYF. The CDR3 DNA follows: TGTGCCAGCAGCTTCTGGATAGCCAAAAACATTCAGTACTTC. The genes are TRBV5-6 and TRBJ2-4; no reliable D call. Trimming removed 2 bases at V and 0 bases at J, with 6 bases between. Per germline, CDR1 SGHDT and CDR2 YYEEEE. The CDR3 runs 14 residues. Using reference TRBV5-6 and TRBJ2-4 for the parts outside the CDR3, the full variable domain is DAGVTQSPTHLIKTRGQQVTLRCSPKSGHDTVSWYQQALGQGPQFIFQYYEEEERQRGNFPDRFSGHQFPNYSSELNVNALLLGDSALYLCASSFWIAKNIQYFGAGTRLSVL.

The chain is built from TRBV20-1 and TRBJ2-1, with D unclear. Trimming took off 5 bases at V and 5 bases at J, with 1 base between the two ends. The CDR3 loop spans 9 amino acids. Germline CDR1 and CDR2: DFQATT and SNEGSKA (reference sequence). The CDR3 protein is CSADNEQFF. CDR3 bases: TGCAGTGCTGACAATGAGCAGTTCTTC.

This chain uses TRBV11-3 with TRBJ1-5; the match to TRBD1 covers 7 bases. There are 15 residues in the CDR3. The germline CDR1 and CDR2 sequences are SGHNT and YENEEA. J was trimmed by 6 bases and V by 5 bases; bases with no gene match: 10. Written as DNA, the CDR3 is TGTGCCAGCAGCCAGAAGTGGACAGGAGGTCAGCCCCAGCATTTT. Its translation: CASSQKWTGGQPQHF.

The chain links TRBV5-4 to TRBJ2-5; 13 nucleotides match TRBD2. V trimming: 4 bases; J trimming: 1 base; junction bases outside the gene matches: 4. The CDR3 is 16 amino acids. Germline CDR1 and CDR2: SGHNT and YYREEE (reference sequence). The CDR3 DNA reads TGTGCCAGCAGCCGGGGGACTAGCGGGGCCCAAGAGACCCAGTACTTC. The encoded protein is CASSRGTSGAQETQYF. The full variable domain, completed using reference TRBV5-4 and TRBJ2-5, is ETGVTQSPTHLIKTRGQQVTLRCSSQSGHNTVSWYQQALGQGPQFIFQYYREEENGRGNFPPRFSGLQFPNYSSELNVNALELDDSALYLCASSRGTSGAQETQYFGPGTRLLVL.

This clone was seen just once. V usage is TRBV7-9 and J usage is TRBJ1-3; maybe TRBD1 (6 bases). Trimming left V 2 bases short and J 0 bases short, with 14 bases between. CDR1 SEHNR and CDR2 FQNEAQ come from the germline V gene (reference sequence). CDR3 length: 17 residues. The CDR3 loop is CASSLMGGALSGNTIYF. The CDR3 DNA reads TGTGCCAGCAGCTTAATGGGGGGGGCCCTCTCTGGAAACACCATATATTTT.

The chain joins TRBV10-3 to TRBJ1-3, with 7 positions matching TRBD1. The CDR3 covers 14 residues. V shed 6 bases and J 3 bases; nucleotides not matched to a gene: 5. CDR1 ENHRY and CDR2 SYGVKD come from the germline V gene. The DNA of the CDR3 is TGTGCCATCAGGACAGGGTTGGGTGGAAACACCATATATTTT. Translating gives CAIRTGLGGNTIYF.

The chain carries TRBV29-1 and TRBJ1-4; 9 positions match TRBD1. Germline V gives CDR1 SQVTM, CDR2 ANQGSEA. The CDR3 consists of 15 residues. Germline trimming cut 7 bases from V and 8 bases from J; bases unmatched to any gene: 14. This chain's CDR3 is CSAVTMGQGLEKLFF. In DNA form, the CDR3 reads TGCAGCGCTGTAACTATGGGACAGGGCTTAGAAAAACTGTTTTTT.

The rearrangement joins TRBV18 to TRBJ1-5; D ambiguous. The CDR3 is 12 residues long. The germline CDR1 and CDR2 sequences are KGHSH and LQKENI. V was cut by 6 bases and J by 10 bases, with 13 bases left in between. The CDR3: CASSLEGSPQHF. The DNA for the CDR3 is TGTGCCAGCTCCCTTGAGGGCAGCCCCCAGCATTTT. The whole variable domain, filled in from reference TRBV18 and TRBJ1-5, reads NAGVMQNPRHLVRRRGQEARLRCSPMKGHSHVYWYRQLPEEGLKFMVYLQKENIIDESGMPKERFSAEFPKEGPSILRIQQVVRGDSAAYFCASSLEGSPQHFGDGTRLSIL.

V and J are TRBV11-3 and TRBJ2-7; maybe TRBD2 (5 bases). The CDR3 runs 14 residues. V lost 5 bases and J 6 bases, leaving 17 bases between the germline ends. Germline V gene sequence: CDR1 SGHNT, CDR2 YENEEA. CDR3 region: CASSPRSAGSEQYF. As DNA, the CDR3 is TGTGCCAGCAGCCCCCGGTCGGCGGGCTCCGAGCAGTACTTC.

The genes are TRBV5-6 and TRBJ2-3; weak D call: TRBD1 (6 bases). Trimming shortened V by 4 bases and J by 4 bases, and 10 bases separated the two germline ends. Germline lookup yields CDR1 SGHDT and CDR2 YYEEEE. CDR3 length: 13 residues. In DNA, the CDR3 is TGTGCCAGCAGCAACCCAGGGGCAGATACGCAGTATTTT. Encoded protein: CASSNPGADTQYF.

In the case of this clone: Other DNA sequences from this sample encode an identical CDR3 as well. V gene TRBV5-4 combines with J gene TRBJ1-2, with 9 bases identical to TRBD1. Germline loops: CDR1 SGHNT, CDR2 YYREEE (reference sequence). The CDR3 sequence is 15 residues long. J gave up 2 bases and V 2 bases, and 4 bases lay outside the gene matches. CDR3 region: CASSFPGTGNYGYTF. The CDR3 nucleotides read TGTGCCAGCAGCTTCCCCGGGACAGGGAACTATGGCTACACCTTC.

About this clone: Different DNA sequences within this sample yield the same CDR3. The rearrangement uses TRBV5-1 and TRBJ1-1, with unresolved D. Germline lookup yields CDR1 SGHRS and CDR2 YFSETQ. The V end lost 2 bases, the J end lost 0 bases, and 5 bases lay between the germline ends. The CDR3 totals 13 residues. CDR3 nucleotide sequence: TGCGCCAGCAGCTTAGAGTTGAACACTGAAGCTTTCTTT. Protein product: CASSLELNTEAFF.

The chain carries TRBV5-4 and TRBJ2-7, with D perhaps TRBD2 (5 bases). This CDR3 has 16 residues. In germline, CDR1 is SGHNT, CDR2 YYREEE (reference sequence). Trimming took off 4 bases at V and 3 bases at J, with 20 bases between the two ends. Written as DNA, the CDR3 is TGTGCCAGCAGCCCTATTTCGGGGAATTCAATCTACGAGCAGTACTTC. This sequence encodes CASSPISGNSIYEQYF.

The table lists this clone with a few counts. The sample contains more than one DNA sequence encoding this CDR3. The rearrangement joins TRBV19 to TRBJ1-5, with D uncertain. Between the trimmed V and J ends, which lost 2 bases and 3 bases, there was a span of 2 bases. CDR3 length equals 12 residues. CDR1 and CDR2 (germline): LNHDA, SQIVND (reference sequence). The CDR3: CASSISNQPQHF. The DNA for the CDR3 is TGTGCCAGTAGTATATCCAATCAGCCCCAGCATTTT.

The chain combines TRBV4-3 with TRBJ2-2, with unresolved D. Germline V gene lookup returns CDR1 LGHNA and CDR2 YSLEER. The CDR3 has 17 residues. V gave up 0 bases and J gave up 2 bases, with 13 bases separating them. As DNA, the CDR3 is TGCGCCAGCAGCCAAGAAGTTTGGGATCCAAACACCGGGGAGCTGTTTTTT. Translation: CASSQEVWDPNTGELFF.

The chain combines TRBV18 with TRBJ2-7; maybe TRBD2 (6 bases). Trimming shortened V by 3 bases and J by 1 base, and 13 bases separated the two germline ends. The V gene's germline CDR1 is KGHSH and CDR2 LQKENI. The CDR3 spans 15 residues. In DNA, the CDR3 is TGTGCCAGCTCACCCCCCGCGGGGAAATCCTACGAGCAGTACTTC. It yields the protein CASSPPAGKSYEQYF.

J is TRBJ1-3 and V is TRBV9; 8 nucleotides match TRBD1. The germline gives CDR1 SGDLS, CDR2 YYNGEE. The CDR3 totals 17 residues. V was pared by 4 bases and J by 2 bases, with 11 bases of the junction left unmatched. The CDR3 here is CASSYTSDREAGNTIYF. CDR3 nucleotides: TGTGCCAGCAGCTACACATCGGACAGGGAGGCTGGAAACACCATATATTTT.

The CDR3 protein is CASSSAGQGNSPLHF. Here the CDR3 DNA reads TGTGCCAGCAGTTCCGCGGGGCAGGGGAATTCACCCCTCCACTTT. The rearrangement links TRBV28 to TRBJ1-6, with a tentative D call TRBD1 (6 bases). CDR1 MDHEN and CDR2 SYDVKM come from the germline V gene. This CDR3 has 15 residues. The V and J ends lost 4 bases and 7 bases respectively, with 14 bases between them.

The chain's CDR3 is CASSETQGGGNQPQHF. As DNA, the CDR3 is TGTGCCAGCAGTGAGACACAGGGGGGCGGGAATCAGCCCCAGCATTTT. The chain links TRBV2 to TRBJ1-5, with 8 bases matching TRBD1. The CDR3 consists of 16 residues. J lost 4 bases, V lost 3 bases, and 8 bases had no gene match. Per germline, CDR1 SNHLY and CDR2 FYNNEI.

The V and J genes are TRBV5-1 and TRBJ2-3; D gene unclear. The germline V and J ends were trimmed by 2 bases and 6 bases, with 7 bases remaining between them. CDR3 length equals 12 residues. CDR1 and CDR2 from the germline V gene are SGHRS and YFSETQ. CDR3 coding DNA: TGCGCCAGCAGCTTTGACCCGGATACGCAGTATTTT. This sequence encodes CASSFDPDTQYF.

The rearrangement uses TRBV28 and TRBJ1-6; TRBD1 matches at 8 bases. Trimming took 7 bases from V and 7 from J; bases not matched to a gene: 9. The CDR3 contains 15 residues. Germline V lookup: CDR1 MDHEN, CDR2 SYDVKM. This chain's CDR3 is CASIGGTGGNSPLHF. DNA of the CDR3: TGTGCCAGCATAGGCGGAACAGGGGGGAATTCACCCCTCCACTTT.

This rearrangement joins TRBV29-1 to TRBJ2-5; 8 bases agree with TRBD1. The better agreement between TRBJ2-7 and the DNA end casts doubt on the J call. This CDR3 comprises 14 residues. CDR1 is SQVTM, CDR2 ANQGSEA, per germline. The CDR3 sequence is CSVIRGLGSYEQYF. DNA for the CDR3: TGCAGCGTAATCAGGGGGCTTGGGTCCTACGAGCAGTACTTC.

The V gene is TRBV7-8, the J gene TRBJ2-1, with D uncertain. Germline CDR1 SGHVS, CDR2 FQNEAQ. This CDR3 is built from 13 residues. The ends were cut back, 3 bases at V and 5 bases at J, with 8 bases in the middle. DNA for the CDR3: TGTGCCAGCAGCTTCAGGACCGACAATGAGCAGTTCTTC. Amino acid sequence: CASSFRTDNEQFF.

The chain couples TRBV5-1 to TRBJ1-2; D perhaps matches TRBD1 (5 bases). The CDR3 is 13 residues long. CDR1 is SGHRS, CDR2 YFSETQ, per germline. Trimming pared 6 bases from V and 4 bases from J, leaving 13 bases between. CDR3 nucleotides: TGCGCCAGCACTCAAGAGGGGATCTATGGCTACACCTTC. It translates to CASTQEGIYGYTF. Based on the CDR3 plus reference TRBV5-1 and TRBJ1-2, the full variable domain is KAGVTQTPRYLIKTRGQQVTLSCSPISGHRSVSWYQQTPGQGLQFLFEYFSETQRNKGNFPGRFSGRQFSNSRSEMNVSTLELGDSALYLCASTQEGIYGYTFGSGTRLTVV.

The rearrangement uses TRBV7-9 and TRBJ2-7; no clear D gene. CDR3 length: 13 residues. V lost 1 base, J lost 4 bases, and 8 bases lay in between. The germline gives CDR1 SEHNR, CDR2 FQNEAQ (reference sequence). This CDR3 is CASSLGPSYEQYF. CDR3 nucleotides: TGTGCCAGCAGCTTAGGCCCTTCATACGAGCAGTACTTC.

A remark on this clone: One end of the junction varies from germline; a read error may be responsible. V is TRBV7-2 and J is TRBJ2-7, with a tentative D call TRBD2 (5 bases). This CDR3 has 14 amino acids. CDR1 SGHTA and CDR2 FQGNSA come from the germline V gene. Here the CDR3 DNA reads TGTGCCAGCACCTTAGGCGGGCCAAAGGCCGAGCAGTACTTC. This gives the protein CASTLGGPKAEQYF.

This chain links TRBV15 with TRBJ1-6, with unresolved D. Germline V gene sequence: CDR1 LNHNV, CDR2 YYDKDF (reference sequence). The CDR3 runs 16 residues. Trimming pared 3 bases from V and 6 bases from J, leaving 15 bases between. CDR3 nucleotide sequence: TGTGCCACCAGCAGTTTTGGTCCAGGTTCTAATTCACCCCTCCACTTT. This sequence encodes CATSSFGPGSNSPLHF.